The 9 T cell receptor beta chains presented below share a single source sample, sequenced in a study of technical replicates of blood from a handful of donors. Using immunoSEQ multiplex PCR, the repertoire was profiled, and TCRdb retains in-frame clones only, with some absent. The table has just under 45,000 clones, around 97% seen once. The sequenced sample consisted of T cells isolated from PBMCs. These TCRs come from a human donor in good health.

This chain connects TRBV29-1 to TRBJ1-1; no clear D gene. The CDR3 covers 13 residues. V was cut by 7 bases and J by 5 bases, with 17 bases left in between. Germline V CDR1 and CDR2: SQVTM, ANQGSEA. The CDR3 coding sequence is TGCAGCGGTGTGGAGGGAGGAGGGACTGAAGCTTTCTTT. It specifies CSGVEGGGTEAFF.

This clone was counted once. V gene TRBV9 combines with J gene TRBJ1-3, with D uncertain. Germline CDR1 is SGDLS and CDR2 is YYNGEE. The CDR3 runs 13 residues. Trimming pared 4 bases from V and 2 bases from J, leaving 7 bases between. The CDR3 protein is CASSPQTGNTIYF. CDR3 in DNA: TGTGCCAGCAGCCCCCAGACTGGAAACACCATATATTTT. Drawing the rest from reference TRBV9 and TRBJ1-3, the complete variable domain is DSGVTQTPKHLITATGQRVTLRCSPRSGDLSVYWYQQSLDQGLQFLIQYYNGEERAKGNILERFSAQQFPDLHSELNLSSLELGDSALYFCASSPQTGNTIYFGEGSWLTVV.

The chain combines TRBV30 with TRBJ1-3; TRBD1 agrees at 8 bases. CDR3 length equals 14 residues. The V segment lost 5 bases and the J segment 3 bases; nucleotides outside the gene matches: 6. CDR1 GTSNPN and CDR2 SVGIG come from the germline V gene (reference sequence). The CDR3 reads CAWETGTGGNTIYF. CDR3 coding DNA: TGTGCCTGGGAGACAGGGACAGGTGGAAACACCATATATTTT. The variable domain in full, with the rest retrieved from reference TRBV30 and TRBJ1-3, is SQTIHQWPATLVQPVGSPLSLECTVEGTSNPNLYWYRQAAGRGLQLLFYSVGIGQISSEVPQNLSASRPQDRQFILSSKKLLLSDSGFYLCAWETGTGGNTIYFGEGSWLTVV.

This chain links TRBV5-1 with TRBJ2-1; 10 nucleotides line up with TRBD2. Germline-derived CDR1 and CDR2 are SGHRS and YFSETQ. The V and J ends lost 4 bases and 5 bases, in that order; junction bases with no gene match: 6. The CDR3 runs 15 residues. The CDR3 DNA is TGCGCCAGCAGCCCGGGACTAGCGATAGACAATGAGCAGTTCTTC. Its translation is CASSPGLAIDNEQFF.

The V gene is TRBV6-1, the J gene TRBJ2-7; the match to TRBD1 covers 7 bases. Germline loops: CDR1 MNHNS, CDR2 SASEGT. There are 15 residues in the CDR3. The junction had 9 bases not matched to a gene; V was cut back by 4 bases and J by 3 bases. CDR3 amino acids: CASSVNPGQRYEQYF. CDR3 bases: TGTGCCAGCAGTGTGAATCCGGGACAGCGCTACGAGCAGTACTTC.

This chain uses TRBV13 with TRBJ2-3; D perhaps matches TRBD1 (5 bases). This CDR3 comprises 16 residues. The V end was cut by 5 bases, the J end by 3 bases, with 18 bases between. Germline CDR1 PRHDT, CDR2 FYEKMQ (reference sequence). The CDR3 bases are TGTGCCAGCAGCCCTCGCTCGGGCAGGGCGACAGATACGCAGTATTTT. Protein: CASSPRSGRATDTQYF.

The J gene is TRBJ1-4, the V gene TRBV5-1; D is perhaps TRBD1 (6 bases). From germline, CDR1 is SGHRS and CDR2 YFSETQ. V dropped 5 bases and J dropped 4 bases, with 21 bases sitting between them. This CDR3 has 17 amino acids. Written as DNA, the CDR3 is TGCGCCAGCAGTTTGAGATTTGACAGGCTGAATAATGAAAAACTGTTTTTT. Protein: CASSLRFDRLNNEKLFF.

CDR3 in amino acids: CATLEEGQGIDTQYF. The CDR3 DNA follows: TGTGCCACCCTGGAGGAGGGACAGGGAATAGATACGCAGTATTTT. The rearrangement uses TRBV10-3 and TRBJ2-3, with 9 bases matching TRBD1. Germline values: CDR1 ENHRY, CDR2 SYGVKD. This CDR3 spans 15 amino acids. V was clipped by 10 bases and J by 5 bases; unmatched bases: 13.

The chain joins TRBV11-2 to TRBJ2-3; TRBD2 matches at 13 bases. This CDR3 region has 16 residues. From germline, CDR1 is SGHAT and CDR2 FQNNGV. Trimming removed 5 bases from V and 4 bases from J; junction bases left unmatched: 6. The CDR3 nucleotides are TGTGCCAGCAGCCGGGGACTAGCGGGAAGGGCAGATACGCAGTATTTT. Translation gives CASSRGLAGRADTQYF.